This T cell receptor (beta chain) was sequenced in a study of blood T cell repertoires in COVID-19. Study-level background: Both acute and convalescent COVID-19 samples were obtained from the United States, Italy and Spain.

CDR3 length: 12 amino acids. Germline V gives CDR1 SGHAT, CDR2 FQNNGV. V lost 1 base, J lost 8 bases, and 6 bases lay in between. Authors' data handling: How many nucleated cells were present was estimated from reference gene primer amplification. TCRdb's copy holds only in-frame clones and misses some; the assay was immunoSEQ multiplex PCR. D and trimming were read from the DNA, whereas the V and J calls and clone size are those reported in that table. In the table there are about 210,000 clones, approximately 85% of which are singletons. The specimen was peripheral blood. This rearrangement joins TRBV11-2 to TRBJ1-5; D is unclear. The origin of this receptor is a woman aged 45-65 years with active or convalescent COVID-19. The CDR3: CASSLGGKPQHF. The CDR3 coding sequence is TGTGCCAGCAGCTTAGGAGGTAAGCCCCAGCATTTT.